This T cell receptor beta chain is from a study of CD8+ T cells in alopecia areata. RNA, once extracted, was reverse transcribed into cDNA for use as the sequencing template. TCRdb's copy holds only in-frame clones and misses some; the assay was immunoSEQ multiplex PCR. This sample has 98,000 or so clones, with approximately 50% found just once. V lost 1 base to trimming and J lost 1 base, with 8 bases between them. Germline CDR1 reads LNHDA; CDR2 reads SQIVND (reference sequence). CDR3 size: 15 residues. Study-wide results and caveats: Scalp data also include sequences from resident alphabeta T cells of normal skin. Patients shared TCRs less clearly than mice did, possibly for HLA-related reasons. Greater clonality was observed in lesional scalp samples, especially alopecia totalis/universalis, versus normal scalp.

Specimens obtained from alopecia areata patients comprised lesional scalp punch biopsies and peripheral blood. A note on this clone: The antigen is not known.

The material sequenced was NKG2D-low CD8+ T cells sorted from blood. The clonotype originates from a human donor with alopecia areata. The gene calls are TRBV19 and TRBJ2-1, with D possibly matching TRBD2 (6 bases). CDR3 bases: TGTGCCAGTAGTATAGCCGGGGGTTCCTACAATGAGCAGTTCTTC. Amino acid sequence: CASSIAGGSYNEQFF.